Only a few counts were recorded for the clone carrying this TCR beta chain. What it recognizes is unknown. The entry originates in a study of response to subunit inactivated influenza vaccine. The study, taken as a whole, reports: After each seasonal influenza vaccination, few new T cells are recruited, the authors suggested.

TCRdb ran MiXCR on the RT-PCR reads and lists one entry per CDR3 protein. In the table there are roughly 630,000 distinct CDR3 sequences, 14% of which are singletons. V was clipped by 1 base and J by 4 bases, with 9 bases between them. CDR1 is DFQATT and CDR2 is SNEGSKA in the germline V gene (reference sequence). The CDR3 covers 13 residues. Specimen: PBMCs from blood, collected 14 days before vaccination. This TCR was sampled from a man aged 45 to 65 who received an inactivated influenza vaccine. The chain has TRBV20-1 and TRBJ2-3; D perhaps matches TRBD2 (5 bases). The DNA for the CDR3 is TGCAGTGCTAGAGTAAAGGGAGCAGATACGCAGTATTTT. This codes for CSARVKGADTQYF.